This T cell receptor (beta chain) was documented in a study of T and B cells in COVID-19 patients. Study at large: Of about 19 active-infection patients, about a dozen were critically ill with mechanical ventilation or extracorporeal membrane oxygenation. In the active-infection cohort, about 90% of the 20 patients had comorbidities linked to unfavorable COVID-19 outcome.

A word on this clonotype: What it binds is not known.

BIOMED2 TRB-A/B primer pools were used in multiplex TRB PCR. TCRdb recomputed calls from the multiplex PCR reads with MiXCR, one row per CDR3 protein. The sample yields about 11,000 distinct CDR3 sequences, 30% seen once. From blood, about 240-550 ng of genomic DNA served as TRB template. Germline assignment: CDR1 SGHDT and CDR2 YYEEEE. The V end was cut by 4 bases, the J end by 7 bases, with 12 bases between. The CDR3 sequence is 14 residues long. General study findings and limits: There were 2,331 TCR clusters exclusive to the recovered cohort, around 32 with low generation probability. Highly clonal in active COVID-19, TRB repertoires exceeded healthy-donor diversity and richness at recovery.

The source of this sequence is a human donor with active COVID-19. The rearrangement joins TRBV5-6 to TRBJ1-6; no reliable D call. The sample was blood. The CDR3 coding sequence is TGTGCCAGCAGCCAAGATTTGGGGAATTCACCCCTCCACTTT. This gives the protein CASSQDLGNSPLHF.